A single sample is the source of the 9 T cell receptor beta chains below, sequenced in a study of T cell responses to AZD1222 COVID-19 vaccine (dated by TCRdb to the early 2020s). The time point tag for this specimen amounts to: baseline before first vaccination. The library was made by the immunoSEQ multiplex PCR assay. The clones in this table, taken by TCRdb from immuneACCESS, are in-frame only. Not every clone is retained; where verified, under half of the shortfall comes from an unresolved V gene, and the cause of the rest is unknown. Across this sample there are 150,000 to 200,000 clones, with 75% to 95% seen only once. Of the sample, around 3% is held by the ten largest clones. The sequencing here drew on peripheral blood, taken on day 0 of AZD1222 vaccination. The receptors come from an adult in good health.

V gene TRBV19 combines with J gene TRBJ1-5, with D possibly TRBD1 on 5 matching bases. Germline CDR1 LNHDA, CDR2 SQIVND (reference sequence). The CDR3 extends over 14 amino acids. Trimming took 1 base from V and 7 from J, leaving 11 bases between them. The CDR3 here is CASSIGQGGQPQHF. The CDR3 DNA reads TGTGCCAGTAGTATAGGGCAGGGAGGGCAGCCCCAGCATTTT.

V gene TRBV7-8 combines with J gene TRBJ2-5, with 8 positions matching TRBD2. The CDR3 covers 16 residues. Trimming took 2 bases from V and 2 from J; bases not matched to a gene: 7. Germline-derived CDR1 and CDR2 are SGHVS and FQNEAQ. The CDR3 region is CASSLYLAGTQETQYF. The CDR3 DNA follows: TGTGCCAGCAGCTTATATTTAGCGGGGACTCAAGAGACCCAGTACTTC.

The chain joins TRBV10-3 to TRBJ2-3; no firm D call. The V gene's germline CDR1 is ENHRY and CDR2 SYGVKD. The CDR3 length is 13 residues. The V end was cut by 8 bases, the J end by 3 bases, with 12 bases between. The CDR3 protein is CAIASDTTDTQYF. CDR3 DNA sequence: TGTGCCATCGCGAGCGACACGACAGATACGCAGTATTTT.

The rearrangement joins TRBV5-4 to TRBJ2-5; 10 bases are shared with TRBD2. The CDR3 has 16 amino acids. The trim removed 4 bases at V and 5 bases at J, leaving 11 bases unmatched. CDR1 is SGHNT and CDR2 is YYREEE in the germline V gene (reference sequence). The CDR3 DNA is TGTGCCAGCAGCAACCCCAGCGGGGGGGCCGTCGAGACCCAGTACTTC. Translation gives CASSNPSGGAVETQYF. Full variable domain (missing parts from reference TRBV5-4 and TRBJ2-5): ETGVTQSPTHLIKTRGQQVTLRCSSQSGHNTVSWYQQALGQGPQFIFQYYREEENGRGNFPPRFSGLQFPNYSSELNVNALELDDSALYLCASSNPSGGAVETQYFGPGTRLLVL.

The CDR3 DNA reads TGTGCCAGCAGCTCCCCAATAGCGGACAAAGAGACCCAGTACTTC. Its protein product is CASSSPIADKETQYF. The chain combines TRBV6-5 with TRBJ2-5; D might be TRBD2 (6 bases). V lost 6 bases to trimming and J lost 3 bases, with 17 bases between them. The germline gives CDR1 MNHEY, CDR2 SVGAGI. The CDR3 contains 15 residues.

The chain links TRBV10-3 to TRBJ1-2, with D possibly TRBD1 on 5 matching bases. V was shortened by 7 bases and J by 8 bases, with 20 bases between the two germline ends. Germline V gene lookup returns CDR1 ENHRY and CDR2 SYGVKD. The CDR3 sequence is 14 residues long. The CDR3 reads CAITPAGRGDGYTF. CDR3 in DNA: TGTGCCATCACTCCCGCGGGACGGGGGGACGGCTACACCTTC.

This clone showed up just once. The same CDR3 arises from other DNA sequences in this sample as well. This chain links TRBV6-4 with TRBJ2-1; 13 bases fit TRBD2. Germline CDR1 is MRHNA and CDR2 is SNTAGT. V shed 4 bases and J 8 bases; nucleotides not matched to a gene: 2. CDR3 length: 14 amino acids. This CDR3 reads CASSGLAGGDEQFF. CDR3 DNA sequence: TGTGCCAGCAGTGGACTAGCGGGAGGAGATGAGCAGTTCTTC.

The chain is built from TRBV3-1 (or the pseudogene TRBV3-2) and TRBJ2-5, with D maybe TRBD2 (6 bases). From germline, CDR1 is LGHDT and CDR2 YNNKEL (reference sequence). Trimming shortened V by 5 bases and J by 5 bases, and 18 bases separated the two germline ends. There are 15 residues in the CDR3. CDR3 sequence reads: CASSNGLAREETQYF. DNA of the CDR3: TGTGCCAGCAGCAATGGACTCGCACGGGAGGAGACCCAGTACTTC.

The chain carries TRBV28 and TRBJ1-3; the match to TRBD1 covers 10 bases. The CDR3 is made up of 15 amino acids. With V trimmed by 6 bases and J by 6 bases, 8 bases remained unmatched. CDR1 and CDR2 from the germline V gene are MDHEN and SYDVKM. CDR3 sequence (DNA): TGTGCCAGCAGCTCTAGTGGGACAGGGGCAAACACCATATATTTT. Encoded protein: CASSSSGTGANTIYF.